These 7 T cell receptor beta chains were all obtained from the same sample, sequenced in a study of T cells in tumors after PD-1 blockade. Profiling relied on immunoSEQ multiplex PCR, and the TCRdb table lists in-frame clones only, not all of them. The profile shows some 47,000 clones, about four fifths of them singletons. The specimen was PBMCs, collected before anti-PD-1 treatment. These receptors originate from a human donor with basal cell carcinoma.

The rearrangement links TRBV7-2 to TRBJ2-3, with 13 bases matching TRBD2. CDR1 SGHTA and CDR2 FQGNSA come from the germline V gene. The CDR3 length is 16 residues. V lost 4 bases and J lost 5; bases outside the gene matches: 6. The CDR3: CASSWRTSGSGDTQYF. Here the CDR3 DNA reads TGTGCCAGCAGCTGGCGGACTAGCGGGAGTGGAGATACGCAGTATTTT.

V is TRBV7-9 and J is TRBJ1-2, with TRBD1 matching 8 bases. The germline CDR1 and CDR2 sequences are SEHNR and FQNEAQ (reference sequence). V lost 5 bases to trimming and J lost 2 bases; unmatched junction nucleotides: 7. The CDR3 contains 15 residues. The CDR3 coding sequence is TGTGCCAGCAGCAGGACAGGGATCGCCAACTATGGCTACACCTTC. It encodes CASSRTGIANYGYTF.

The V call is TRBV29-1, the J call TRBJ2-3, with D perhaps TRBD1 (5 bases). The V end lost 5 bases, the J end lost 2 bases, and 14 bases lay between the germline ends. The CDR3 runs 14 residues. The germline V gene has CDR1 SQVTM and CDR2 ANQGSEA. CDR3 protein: CSVRQGTPTDTQYF. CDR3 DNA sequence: TGCAGCGTTCGGCAGGGAACTCCCACAGATACGCAGTATTTT.

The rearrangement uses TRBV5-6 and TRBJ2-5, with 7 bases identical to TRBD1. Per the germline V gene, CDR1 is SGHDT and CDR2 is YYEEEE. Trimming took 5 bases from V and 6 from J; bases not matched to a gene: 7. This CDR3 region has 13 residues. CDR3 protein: CASRQGLRQTQYF. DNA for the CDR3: TGTGCCAGCAGACAGGGGCTTCGGCAGACCCAGTACTTC.

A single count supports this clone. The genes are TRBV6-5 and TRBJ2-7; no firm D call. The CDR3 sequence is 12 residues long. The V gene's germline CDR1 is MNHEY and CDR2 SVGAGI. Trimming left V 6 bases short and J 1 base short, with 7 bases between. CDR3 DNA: TGTGCCAGCAGGCCAGCATCCTACGAGCAGTACTTC. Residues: CASRPASYEQYF.

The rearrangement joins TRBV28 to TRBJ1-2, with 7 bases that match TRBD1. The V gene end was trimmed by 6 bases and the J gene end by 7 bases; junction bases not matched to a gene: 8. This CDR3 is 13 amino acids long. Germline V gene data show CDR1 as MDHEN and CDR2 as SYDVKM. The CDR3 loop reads CASSPGGVSGYTF. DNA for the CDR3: TGTGCCAGCAGCCCAGGGGGGGTGAGTGGCTACACCTTC.

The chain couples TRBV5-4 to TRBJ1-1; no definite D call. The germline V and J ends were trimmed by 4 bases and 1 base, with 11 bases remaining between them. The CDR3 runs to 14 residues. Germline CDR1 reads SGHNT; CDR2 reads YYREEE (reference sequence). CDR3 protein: CASSMEQRNTEAFF. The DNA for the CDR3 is TGTGCCAGCAGCATGGAGCAGAGGAACACTGAAGCTTTCTTT.